These T cell receptor beta chains were read from a single sample in a study of shared clonotypes between healthy human individuals. The assay was immunoSEQ multiplex PCR, and TCRdb's table has in-frame clones only and misses some. The repertoire consists of some 2 million clones, with 85% to 95% occurring once and the leading ten covering 0.13%. Sequencing was performed on naive CD4+ T cells sorted from blood. These receptors came from a man aged 18 to 29 in good health. Each CDR3 is given with its conserved first and last residue. The D gene is left open where the match is weak. For some rows the clone size is stated as once, few or many, or as a class when expanded; others skip it.

j_call v_call d_call clone_size cdr3_nt cdr3_aa
TRBJ1-2 TRBV7-2 NA NA TGTGCCAGCAGCTTAAGACGGCTTTTAAGCTACACCTTC CASSLRRLLSYTF
TRBJ1-2 TRBV28 NA NA TGTGCCAGCAGTACCGGGAACTATGGCTACACCTTC CASSTGNYGYTF
TRBJ1-1 TRBV10-3 TRBD1 NA TGTGCCATCAGCCAGGACAGGCTGAACACTGAAGCTTTCTTT CAISQDRLNTEAFF
TRBJ1-6 TRBV10-2 NA NA TGCGCCAGCAGTGAAGGGGACTACTACGGGAGTAGTAATTCACCCCTCCACTTT CASSEGDYYGSSNSPLHF
TRBJ2-7 TRBV11-2 NA NA TGTGCCAGCAGCTTAGATCGAACTTACGAGCAGTACTTC CASSLDRTYEQYF
TRBJ1-2 TRBV7-2 TRBD1 NA TGTGCCAGCAGCTTAGGAGACAGGGCGAGTGGTAATGGCTACACCTTC CASSLGDRASGNGYTF
TRBJ1-4 TRBV10-2 NA NA TGCGCCAGCAAGTCAGCTAATGAAAAACTGTTTTTT CASKSANEKLFF
TRBJ2-2 TRBV7-2 NA NA TGTGCCAGCACCAAACAGGGGAGGGACACCGGGGAGCTGTTTTTT CASTKQGRDTGELFF
TRBJ2-7 TRBV5-6 TRBD1 NA TGTGCCAGCAGTCTGGACAGGGCCGGGTCCTACGAGCAGTACTTC CASSLDRAGSYEQYF
TRBJ2-5 TRBV7-9 TRBD2 NA TGTGCCAGCAGCCCCTTACTAGCGGGAGGGGAGACCCAGTACTTC CASSPLLAGGETQYF
TRBJ1-6 TRBV28 NA NA TGTGCCAGCAGTTTAATCCCAGGAGCCGATAATTCACCCCTCCACTTT CASSLIPGADNSPLHF
TRBJ1-5 TRBV28 NA once TGTGCCAGCAGTTCGCCCAGGGTAGTTGCCAATCAGCCCCAGCATTTT CASSSPRVVANQPQHF
TRBJ1-2 TRBV7-2 NA NA TGTGCCAGCAGCTCTGTACAGGGCTCTGGCTACACCTTC CASSSVQGSGYTF
TRBJ2-7 TRBV21-1 NA once TGTGCCAGCAGCCCTAGAAAGGGCCGGTGGGGGACAGCTTCTGGCGAGCAGTACTTC CASSPRKGRWGTASGEQYF
TRBJ1-2 TRBV28 NA NA TGTGCCAGCAGTTTGCCCGAGTATGGCTACACCTTC CASSLPEYGYTF
TRBJ2-2 TRBV14 NA once TGTGCCAGCAGCCTACACCGGGAGCTGTTTTTT CASSLHRELFF
TRBJ2-2 TRBV5-6 NA NA TGTGCCAGCAGCCTCAGGGGTTCCGGGGAGCTGTTTTTT CASSLRGSGELFF
TRBJ2-7 TRBV30 NA once TGTGCCTGGAGTTCGGTCAGGGCCTACGAGCAGTACTTC CAWSSVRAYEQYF
TRBJ2-1 TRBV27 NA NA TGTGCCAGCAGTCGCCCAGGGTCCTACAATGAGCAGTTCTTC CASSRPGSYNEQFF
TRBJ2-1 TRBV27 NA NA TGTGCCAGCGGACTGCGTCCCTACTTCAACAATGAGCAGTTCTTC CASGLRPYFNNEQFF
TRBJ2-3 TRBV2 TRBD1 NA TGTGCCAGCAGTTTACAGGGGCTCCTGACAGATACGCAGTATTTT CASSLQGLLTDTQYF
TRBJ1-1 TRBV10-2 NA NA TGCGCCAGCAGTGAGATTGACACTGAAGCTTTCTTT CASSEIDTEAFF
TRBJ1-6 TRBV2 NA NA TGTGCCAGCAGTCCATCACAGGCCCCAAATTCACCCCTCCACTTT CASSPSQAPNSPLHF
TRBJ2-2 TRBV11-3 NA NA TGTGCCAGCAGCTTAGCCCACGGGGGTTCCGGGGAGCTGTTTTTT CASSLAHGGSGELFF
TRBJ1-2 TRBV30 TRBD1 NA TGTGCCTGGACCCCCGGGACAGGGAACGGCTACACCTTC CAWTPGTGNGYTF
TRBJ2-5 TRBV18 TRBD2 NA TGTGCCAGCTTTCAAGGGACTAGCGGCCTCCAAGAGACCCAGTACTTC CASFQGTSGLQETQYF
TRBJ2-3 TRBV28 NA NA TGTGCCAGCAGTTTGCGGAGGGTGCGGACAGATACGCAGTATTTT CASSLRRVRTDTQYF
TRBJ2-5 TRBV18 NA NA TGTGCCAGCTCACCGGGACTGGAGACCCAGTACTTC CASSPGLETQYF
TRBJ2-5 TRBV7-6 TRBD2 NA TGTGCCAGCAGCTTGGTCGGACTAGCGCAACAAGAGACCCAGTACTTC CASSLVGLAQQETQYF
TRBJ2-5 TRBV28 NA NA TGTGCCAGCAGTTTAACTCAGGGGTTAAAAGAGACCCAGTACTTC CASSLTQGLKETQYF
TRBJ1-4 TRBV5-1 NA once TGCGCCAGCAGTACAAGTTTCTCAACTAATGAAAAACTGTTTTTT CASSTSFSTNEKLFF
TRBJ2-5 TRBV5-1 TRBD1 NA TGCGCCAGCAGCCTACAGGGGGCTGGGGAGACCCAGTACTTC CASSLQGAGETQYF
TRBJ1-6 TRBV6-5 NA NA TGTGCCAGCAGTTTGAAAGGATTTGGGAATTCACCCCTCCACTTT CASSLKGFGNSPLHF
TRBJ1-1 TRBV6-5 NA NA TGTGCCAGCAGTTATAGAGGGTTAGGCACTGAAGCTTTCTTT CASSYRGLGTEAFF
TRBJ1-1 TRBV5-6 NA NA TGTGCCAGCAGCTTAACCCGATTCTTTCATGGGGTTGAAGCTTTCTTT CASSLTRFFHGVEAFF
TRBJ1-1 TRBV5-4 NA NA TGTGCCAGCAGTCGTACAGGAGTCACTGAAGCTTTCTTT CASSRTGVTEAFF
TRBJ1-1 TRBV30 NA once TGTGCTATGGCAAGGGGAACTGAAGCTTTCTTT CAMARGTEAFF
TRBJ1-5 TRBV2 NA once TGTGCCAGCACCGCCGGGAATCAGCCCCAGCATTTT CASTAGNQPQHF
TRBJ2-7 TRBV28 NA once TGTGCCAGCAGTTTACAGGGGACGTGGAGGGAGCAGTACTTC CASSLQGTWREQYF
TRBJ2-3 TRBV5-1 TRBD1 few TGCGCCAGCAGCCCCCGGGACAGGGTCACAGATACGCAGTATTTT CASSPRDRVTDTQYF
TRBJ2-2 TRBV28 NA once TGTGCCAGCAGTTTAGGCGGGCCGGGCACCGGGGAGCTGTTTTTT CASSLGGPGTGELFF
TRBJ2-1 TRBV4-3 TRBD2 once TGCGCCAGCAGCCAAGATGATAGCGGGAGAACCTACAATGAGCAGTTCTTC CASSQDDSGRTYNEQFF
TRBJ1-3 TRBV9 NA NA TGTGCCAGCAGCGTAGTTGAGACAGGAATAGCTGGAAACACCATATATTTT CASSVVETGIAGNTIYF
TRBJ1-5 TRBV19 NA NA TGTGCCAGTAACCATATAGGGCGCCAGGGAAAAGAGCCCCAGCATTTT CASNHIGRQGKEPQHF
TRBJ2-7 TRBV2 NA NA TGTGCCAGCAGTGATGTGTTCTCCTACGAGCAGTACTTC CASSDVFSYEQYF
TRBJ1-6 TRBV5-6 NA NA TGTGCCAGCAGCTTATCTGGCAGGGGAAATTCACCCCTCCACTTT CASSLSGRGNSPLHF
TRBJ2-7 TRBV18 NA NA TGTGCCAGCTCACCATTCGGGGACTACGAGCAGTACTTC CASSPFGDYEQYF
TRBJ1-2 TRBV7-2 NA NA TGTGCCAGCAGCTTAGCCCCACAAAGCTATGGCTACACCTTC CASSLAPQSYGYTF
TRBJ2-5 TRBV7-6 TRBD1 once TGTGCCAGCAGCTTAGCGCCAGGGGGCGGAGAGACCCAGTACTTC CASSLAPGGGETQYF
TRBJ1-2 TRBV28 TRBD1 NA TGTGCCAGCAGTCTTGCCGGGACAGGGGATCGGGGCTACACCTTC CASSLAGTGDRGYTF
TRBJ2-3 TRBV5-1 NA NA TGCGCCAGCAGCTCGACTCGTGGGGGGAGAGATACGCAGTATTTT CASSSTRGGRDTQYF